This T cell receptor beta chain was found in a study of radiotherapy plus CTLA-4 blockade in lung cancer. The overall study: Objective responses were recorded in around a sixth of patients, with disease control recorded in 25% to 35%.

About this clone: Its antigen is not known.

The CDR3 runs 11 residues. CDR1 and CDR2 from the germline V gene are GTSNPN and SVGIG (reference sequence). Trimming removed 3 bases from V and 7 bases from J, with 9 bases in between. Produced via immunoSEQ multiplex PCR; TCRdb's table is partial and in-frame only. The table has about 97,000 clones, approximately 74% seen once. Points from the study as a whole: TCR clones of tumor origin grew in blood after radiotherapy plus ipilimumab.

The TCR was taken from a human donor with non-small cell lung cancer who had a partial response to radiotherapy plus ipilimumab. Some clones in this sample may be carry-over from other donors' samples. Source: peripheral blood, taken from a patient treated with radiotherapy plus ipilimumab. V and J are TRBV30 and TRBJ1-2, with a possible D match to TRBD1 (5 bases). CDR3 in amino acids: CAWRGQGGYTF. The CDR3 nucleotides read TGTGCCTGGAGAGGGCAGGGTGGCTACACCTTC.